A selection of T cell receptor beta chains follows, all from one sample in a study of T cell responses to AZD1222 COVID-19 vaccine. The table came from immunoSEQ multiplex PCR; TCRdb's copy has only in-frame clones and leaves some out. The data show 120,000 to 150,000 clones, under 95% seen once. This sample comprised peripheral blood, obtained on day 0 of MenACWY control vaccination. The receptors come from an adult in good health. CDR3s include the opening cysteine and the closing phenylalanine or tryptophan. The order of the fields is J gene, clone size, D gene, V gene, CDR3 protein, CDR3 DNA. D genes are given only for firm matches. Size is stated for part of the rows, as once, few or many counts, or as a class when the clone is expanded.

>TRBJ2-7|-|-|TRBV7-9
CASSLALGRGGYEQYF
TGTGCCAGCAGCTTAGCGCTAGGCAGGGGAGGATACGAGCAGTACTTC
>TRBJ1-2|-|-|TRBV6-5
CASLEGEVGGYTF
TGTGCCAGCTTGGAGGGGGAGGTTGGTGGCTACACCTTC
>TRBJ2-5|once|-|TRBV5-1
CASSLEVHQETQYF
TGCGCCAGCTCCCTAGAGGTCCACCAAGAGACCCAGTACTTC
>TRBJ1-1|-|TRBD1|TRBV18
CASSHRDRGSPHTEAFF
TGTGCCAGCTCACACCGGGACAGGGGTAGCCCCCACACTGAAGCTTTCTTT
>TRBJ1-1|-|-|TRBV4-2
CASSQEWGTEAFF
TGTGCCAGCAGCCAAGAATGGGGGACTGAAGCTTTCTTT
>TRBJ1-2|-|-|TRBV6-5
CASSYSGQGSGYTF
TGTGCCAGCAGTTACTCGGGCCAGGGGTCGGGCTACACCTTC
>TRBJ1-1|-|-|TRBV5-4
CASSYPTGNTEAFF
TGTGCCAGCAGCTACCCCACAGGGAACACTGAAGCTTTCTTT
>TRBJ2-2|-|-|TRBV4-1
CASSQETTPNTGELFF
TGCGCCAGCAGCCAAGAGACGACACCGAACACCGGGGAGCTGTTTTTT
>TRBJ1-2|-|TRBD1|TRBV6-1
CASSEIGKGANYGYTF
TGTGCCAGCAGTGAAATAGGGAAGGGGGCAAACTATGGCTACACCTTC
>TRBJ2-7|-|-|TRBV7-2
CASSLELYYEQYF
TGTGCCAGCAGCTTAGAACTATACTACGAGCAGTACTTC
>TRBJ1-2|once|-|TRBV5-4
CASSAVGYGYTF
TGTGCCAGCAGCGCGGTGGGCTATGGCTACACCTTC
>TRBJ1-1|-|-|TRBV2
CASSKTVGTEAFF
TGTGCCAGCAGTAAGACAGTGGGCACTGAAGCTTTCTTT
>TRBJ2-5|-|-|TRBV28
CASSLRGFLEGNQETQYF
TGTGCCAGCAGTTTACGGGGGTTCCTGGAAGGGAACCAAGAGACCCAGTACTTC
>TRBJ2-1|-|-|TRBV5-1
CASSTDRSYNEQFF
TGCGCCAGCAGCACAGACAGGAGCTACAATGAGCAGTTCTTC
>TRBJ1-4|-|-|TRBV9
CASSVGAGIATNEKLFF
TGTGCCAGCAGCGTAGGGGCCGGCATTGCAACTAATGAAAAACTGTTTTTT
>TRBJ1-6|-|TRBD1|TRBV27
CASSLRGGRSYNSPLHF
TGTGCCAGCAGTTTACGAGGGGGCCGCTCCTATAATTCACCCCTCCACTTT
>TRBJ1-2|-|-|TRBV7-9
CACYRTIYGYTF
TGTGCCTGCTACAGGACAATCTATGGCTACACCTTC
>TRBJ1-1|-|-|TRBV6-4
CASRPGADYTEAFF
TGTGCCAGCAGGCCTGGGGCTGACTACACTGAAGCTTTCTTT
>TRBJ1-4|-|-|TRBV19
CASGVFEKLFF
TGTGCCAGCGGGGTTTTCGAAAAACTGTTTTTT
>TRBJ2-1|once|-|TRBV6-5
CASSYSLAPLYNEQFF
TGTGCCAGCAGTTACTCTCTAGCGCCTCTCTACAATGAGCAGTTCTTC
>TRBJ1-2|-|-|TRBV11-2
CASSLEVGSVGYTF
TGTGCCAGCAGCTTAGAAGTGGGATCCGTTGGCTACACCTTC
>TRBJ2-7|-|TRBD2|TRBV18
CASSPGGYEQYF
TGTGCCAGCTCACCCGGGGGGTACGAGCAGTACTTC
>TRBJ1-1|-|-|TRBV29-1
CSVGERGGTEAFF
TGCAGCGTTGGGGAGAGAGGGGGCACTGAAGCTTTCTTT
>TRBJ2-7|-|TRBD2|TRBV2
CASRPTSGSYEQYF
TGTGCCAGCAGACCGACTAGCGGATCCTACGAGCAGTACTTC
>TRBJ2-7|-|-|TRBV3-1/TRBV3-2
CASSQEGLATYEQYF
TGTGCCAGCAGCCAGGAAGGACTTGCAACCTACGAGCAGTACTTC
>TRBJ1-5|-|-|TRBV6-5
CASSYKQGSGQPQHF
TGTGCCAGCAGTTACAAACAGGGAAGCGGTCAGCCCCAGCATTTT
>TRBJ2-2|-|-|TRBV5-5
CASSLGPRGDTGELFF
TGTGCCAGCAGCTTGGGGCCCAGGGGGGACACCGGGGAGCTGTTTTTT
>TRBJ1-4|-|TRBD1|TRBV28
CASSPGTGIRKLFF
TGTGCCAGCAGTCCCGGGACAGGGATACGGAAACTGTTTTTT
>TRBJ1-1|-|-|TRBV30
CAWSTQGNTEAFF
TGTGCCTGGAGTACGCAGGGGAACACTGAAGCTTTCTTT
>TRBJ2-5|-|-|TRBV3-1/TRBV3-2
CASTKGEGQRQETQYF
TGTGCCAGCACCAAGGGGGAAGGACAGAGACAAGAGACCCAGTACTTC
>TRBJ2-5|-|-|TRBV4-1
CASSQDFPQVGTQYF
TGCGCCAGCAGCCAAGATTTCCCCCAGGTCGGGACCCAGTACTTC
>TRBJ1-2|-|-|TRBV13
CASSLPYAQGQRNYGYTF
TGTGCCAGCAGCCTACCTTATGCTCAAGGACAGAGGAACTATGGCTACACCTTC
>TRBJ1-2|-|-|TRBV28
CATNPQWGGTGYGYTF
TGTGCCACCAATCCCCAATGGGGGGGCACCGGCTATGGCTACACCTTC
>TRBJ1-4|-|TRBD1|TRBV27
CASSLSGTVNEKLFF
TGTGCCAGCAGTTTATCTGGGACAGTAAATGAAAAACTGTTTTTT
>TRBJ1-1|-|-|TRBV4-1
CASSQVGGARTEAFF
TGCGCCAGCAGCCAAGTGGGGGGGGCGAGGACTGAAGCTTTCTTT
>TRBJ2-7|-|TRBD1|TRBV5-4
CASSGGQTISYEQYF
TGTGCCAGCAGCGGGGGACAGACGATCTCCTACGAGCAGTACTTC
>TRBJ1-2|-|-|TRBV19
CASSISGSNYGYTF
TGTGCCAGTAGTATATCGGGGAGTAACTATGGCTACACCTTC
>TRBJ1-5|-|-|TRBV3-1/TRBV3-2
CASSQDRGQPQHF
TGTGCCAGCAGCCAAGACAGGGGTCAGCCCCAGCATTTT
>TRBJ2-7|once|-|TRBV11-2
CASSLRAAGSYEQYF
TGTGCCAGCAGCTTAAGAGCGGCCGGTTCCTACGAGCAGTACTTC
>TRBJ1-5|-|TRBD1|TRBV7-2
CASSQRPGQGWNQPQHF
TGTGCCAGCAGCCAAAGACCGGGACAGGGCTGGAATCAGCCCCAGCATTTT
>TRBJ1-3|once|-|TRBV6-6
CASRAASSGNTIYF
TGTGCCAGTAGGGCGGCCAGCTCTGGAAACACCATATATTTT
>TRBJ1-4|few|-|TRBV5-6
CASSLRANEKLFF
TGTGCCAGCAGCTTGAGAGCTAATGAAAAACTGTTTTTT
>TRBJ1-6|-|-|TRBV25-1
CASSESMGSPLHF
TGTGCCAGCAGTGAATCAATGGGTTCACCCCTCCACTTT
>TRBJ1-5|-|-|TRBV4-2
CASSQDQKKGPQHF
TGTGCCAGCAGCCAAGATCAAAAAAAAGGGCCCCAGCATTTT
>TRBJ1-4|-|-|TRBV28
CASSQVKEKLFF
TGTGCCAGCAGCCAAGTGAAGGAAAAACTGTTTTTT
>TRBJ2-7|-|-|TRBV12-1
CASSRTDSHEQYF
TGTGCCAGCAGCCGAACCGACTCCCACGAGCAGTACTTC
>TRBJ1-1|-|-|TRBV21-1
CASSKAEIGTTRDTEAFF
TGTGCCAGCAGCAAAGCTGAAATAGGTACCACGAGGGACACTGAAGCTTTCTTT
>TRBJ1-5|-|TRBD1|TRBV7-9
CASSELDRGNQPQHF
TGTGCCAGCAGCGAGTTGGACAGGGGCAATCAGCCCCAGCATTTT
>TRBJ2-7|-|-|TRBV9
CASSPDPNSSYEQYF
TGTGCCAGCAGCCCAGACCCCAACAGCTCCTACGAGCAGTACTTC
>TRBJ2-7|-|-|TRBV29-1
CSVTLTSSYEQYF
TGCAGCGTGACTTTGACAAGCTCCTACGAGCAGTACTTC
>TRBJ1-2|-|-|TRBV27
CASSSGQNYGYTF
TGTGCCAGCAGTTCTGGACAGAACTATGGCTACACCTTC